The rows below give T cell receptor beta chains drawn from one sample of a study of vaccination and CD4 T cells after COVID-19. TCRdb reprocessed the PCR reads with MiXCR, giving one entry per CDR3 protein. The sample holds some 28,000 distinct CDR3 sequences, approximately 48% seen once. Here the sequenced sample was CD4+ T cells from blood, taken about 7 months after SARS-CoV-2 vaccination. The receptors here all came from a human donor who had recovered from COVID-19. CDR3s include the opening cysteine and the closing phenylalanine or tryptophan. The D gene is left open where the match is weak. Clone size is shown for a subset of rows, as once, few, many or a class of expanded clone.

j_gene,abundance,d_gene,v_gene,CDR3nt,CDR3aa
TRBJ2-3,NA,NA,TRBV6-5,TGTGCCAGCAGTTATCAACCGGGCCCCAAGGGGACAGATACGCAGTATTTT,CASSYQPGPKGTDTQYF
TRBJ2-3,NA,NA,TRBV6-2/TRBV6-3,TGTGCCAGCGAGGACCCTCTAGCGTTCACAGATACGCAGTATTTT,CASEDPLAFTDTQYF
TRBJ1-6,few,NA,TRBV6-1,TGTGCCAGCCGACCGGGGAATTCACCCCTCCACTTT,CASRPGNSPLHF
TRBJ2-7,NA,NA,TRBV7-9,TGTGCCAGCAGCTTATACGAGCAGTACTTC,CASSLYEQYF
TRBJ1-6,NA,NA,TRBV18,TGTGCCAGCTCACCACGCCGGCTCGGATCACCCCTCCACTTT,CASSPRRLGSPLHF
TRBJ2-3,few,TRBD2,TRBV20-1,TGCAGTGCTAGACTAGCGGGAGCCAGAGATACGCAGTATTTT,CSARLAGARDTQYF
TRBJ1-1,NA,NA,TRBV19,TGTGCCAGTAGTGGTGCGACAGGCGGTGAAGCTTTCTTT,CASSGATGGEAFF
TRBJ1-5,NA,NA,TRBV28,TGTGCCAGCAGTTTGGTCTGGGCAGTAGAAAATCAGCCCCAGCATTTT,CASSLVWAVENQPQHF
TRBJ2-5,NA,NA,TRBV7-8,TGTGCCAGCAGCTTAGGAACAATGAGAGAGACCCAGTACTTC,CASSLGTMRETQYF
TRBJ2-7,NA,TRBD2,TRBV7-6,TGTGCCAGCAGCTTAGCCCCTAGCGGGCTCTACGAGCAGTACTTC,CASSLAPSGLYEQYF
TRBJ2-7,NA,TRBD2,TRBV9,TGTGCCAGCAGCGTAGGTGCGGGAGGTTCCTACGAGCAGTACTTC,CASSVGAGGSYEQYF
TRBJ2-2,NA,TRBD2,TRBV20-1,TGCAGTGCTAAATATAGCGGGAGGGGGATAAGGAGGGAGCTGTTTTTT,CSAKYSGRGIRRELFF
TRBJ1-2,few,NA,TRBV6-5,TGTGCCAGCAGTTACTCGTACAGGATTAACTATGGCTACACCTTC,CASSYSYRINYGYTF
TRBJ2-7,once,TRBD1,TRBV5-4,TGTGCCAGCAGCAAGGGACAGGCCACCATCTACGAGCAGTACTTC,CASSKGQATIYEQYF
TRBJ2-5,few,NA,TRBV7-9,TGTGCCAGCAGCCCTATCGAGGGGGTTCTGGAGACCCAGTACTTC,CASSPIEGVLETQYF
TRBJ1-5,NA,TRBD1,TRBV7-2,TGTGCCAGCAGCTTATTGACAGGGGTAGGTCAGCCCCAGCATTTT,CASSLLTGVGQPQHF
TRBJ2-3,once,NA,TRBV12-3/TRBV12-4,TGTGCCAGCAGGGGGACCACAGATACGCAGTATTTT,CASRGTTDTQYF
TRBJ2-2,once,NA,TRBV7-2,TGTGCCAGCAGGGACAGCTATTACACCGGGGAGCTGTTTTTT,CASRDSYYTGELFF
TRBJ2-1,NA,NA,TRBV27,TGTGCCAGCAGTTATCCGGGACTGCCCCACAATGAGCAGTTCTTC,CASSYPGLPHNEQFF
TRBJ2-5,few,NA,TRBV29-1,TGCAGCGTTGTCTGGGACTGGGGGTGGGAGACCCAGTACTTC,CSVVWDWGWETQYF
TRBJ2-5,once,NA,TRBV28,TGTGCCAGCAGTTTATGGGGGGAAGAGACCCAGTACTTC,CASSLWGEETQYF
TRBJ2-3,NA,NA,TRBV24-1,TGTGCCACCAGTGAGGCGACCCGAGATACGCAGTATTTT,CATSEATRDTQYF
TRBJ2-3,few,TRBD1,TRBV20-1,TGCAGTGCTAGAGACACGGGACAGAGGCGCACAGATACGCAGTATTTT,CSARDTGQRRTDTQYF
TRBJ2-1,NA,TRBD1,TRBV6-1,TGTGCCAGCAGTGGGACAGGGGGCTGGGGAGATAGCCATGAGCAGTTCTTC,CASSGTGGWGDSHEQFF
TRBJ2-5,once,TRBD2,TRBV28,TGTGCCAGCAGTTTGGGCCCTAGCGGTCCCCAGGGTACCCAGTACTTC,CASSLGPSGPQGTQYF
TRBJ2-7,NA,TRBD2,TRBV4-2,TGTGCCAGCAGCCAAGATCGGACTAGCGGGAGTAACGAGCAGTACTTC,CASSQDRTSGSNEQYF
TRBJ2-5,NA,NA,TRBV21-1,TGTGCCAGCAGCATCCGACTAGCGGGAGAGACCCAGTACTTC,CASSIRLAGETQYF
TRBJ2-4,NA,TRBD1,TRBV20-1,TGCAGTGCTCCCCGGACAGGGAAAAACATTCAGTACTTC,CSAPRTGKNIQYF
TRBJ2-5,NA,TRBD2,TRBV12-3/TRBV12-4,TGTGCCAGCAGTTTAACTAGCGGGAGGGTCGGCGAGACCCAGTACTTC,CASSLTSGRVGETQYF
TRBJ2-3,NA,NA,TRBV6-2/TRBV6-3,TGTGCCAGCGTAGGCACACTAGAAGGGGATACGCAGTATTTT,CASVGTLEGDTQYF
TRBJ2-1,few,TRBD2,TRBV20-1,TGCAGTGCTGGAGCTAGCGGGACTACCTACAATGAGCAGTTCTTC,CSAGASGTTYNEQFF
TRBJ2-5,NA,NA,TRBV5-1,TGCGCCAGCAGCTTGGGGCAGGAGACCCAGTACTTC,CASSLGQETQYF
TRBJ2-2,few,TRBD1,TRBV7-9,TGTGCCAGCAGCTTATCGTGGGACAGGCTGTTTTTT,CASSLSWDRLFF
TRBJ1-1,NA,NA,TRBV27,TGTGCCAGCAGTTCCGCGGGTGTGAACACTGAAGCTTTCTTT,CASSSAGVNTEAFF
TRBJ1-1,few,NA,TRBV7-6,TGTGCCAGCAGCTTAGGGGGTATGAACACTGAAGCTTTCTTT,CASSLGGMNTEAFF
TRBJ1-2,few,NA,TRBV2,TGTGCCAGCAGTGACGCAGCTAACTATGGCTACACCTTC,CASSDAANYGYTF
TRBJ2-7,few,TRBD2,TRBV6-1,TGTGCCAGCAGTGTACAGCGGGAGTACGAGCAGTACTTC,CASSVQREYEQYF
TRBJ1-1,few,NA,TRBV20-1,TGCAGTGGTATCATGAACACTGAAGCTTTCTTT,CSGIMNTEAFF
TRBJ2-1,few,TRBD2,TRBV20-1,TGCAGTGCTAGCCCAGCGGGGCCCTACAATGAGCAGTTCTTC,CSASPAGPYNEQFF
TRBJ2-3,NA,NA,TRBV6-1,TGTGCCAGCAGCCACCCCGGGACAGATACGCAGTATTTT,CASSHPGTDTQYF
TRBJ2-7,NA,NA,TRBV27,TGTGCCAGCAGTTTCGGCCTAGCCTGGAGGAAGGACGAGCAGTACTTC,CASSFGLAWRKDEQYF
TRBJ2-7,NA,NA,TRBV6-5,TGTGCCAGCAGTTCGGCGGGACAGTACTACGAGCAGTACTTC,CASSSAGQYYEQYF
TRBJ1-6,few,NA,TRBV11-2,TGTGCCAGCAGCCCCGGTGGGTCACCCCTCCACTTT,CASSPGGSPLHF
TRBJ1-3,NA,NA,TRBV28,TGTGCCAGCAGAGCCGGGGGTTTGGACTCTGGAAACACCATATATTTT,CASRAGGLDSGNTIYF
TRBJ2-1,once,NA,TRBV20-1,TGCAGTGCACCGTTTTCGGGGAACCTAAACAATGAGCAGTTCTTC,CSAPFSGNLNNEQFF
TRBJ2-5,NA,NA,TRBV7-2,TGTGCCAGCAGCGAAGTGGACCAAGAGACCCAGTACTTC,CASSEVDQETQYF
TRBJ2-2,NA,NA,TRBV6-5,TGTGCCAGCAGTTACTCAACTGCAAACACCGGGGAGCTGTTTTTT,CASSYSTANTGELFF
TRBJ2-4,few,NA,TRBV20-1,TGCAGTGGGGGCGTTCTAGCCAAAAACATTCAGTACTTC,CSGGVLAKNIQYF
TRBJ1-2,once,NA,TRBV28,TGTGCCAGTTCCGGGGTCCTTGGCTACACCTTC,CASSGVLGYTF
TRBJ2-1,NA,TRBD2,TRBV28,TGTGCCAGCAGTCCAGCGGGGGCAAGATACAATGAGCAGTTCTTC,CASSPAGARYNEQFF
TRBJ1-5,few,NA,TRBV28,TGTGCCAGCAGTTCCCCGGGGCCTTGGCCCCAGCATTTT,CASSSPGPWPQHF
TRBJ1-5,NA,NA,TRBV20-1,TGCAGTGCTTTCGATGTGCAGGGCATAAATCAGCCCCAGCATTTT,CSAFDVQGINQPQHF
TRBJ2-7,few,TRBD2,TRBV7-8,TGTGCCAGCAGCTTAGCCTCGCGGGGGGGGCCCGAGCAGTACTTC,CASSLASRGGPEQYF
TRBJ2-5,NA,NA,TRBV7-9,TGTGCCAGCACCGGAGTTGGGGGTGGGGTTCGCGAAGAGACCCAGTACTTC,CASTGVGGGVREETQYF
TRBJ1-5,few,TRBD1,TRBV15,TGTGCCACCAGCACACGACAGGGGGCTTCGAATCAGCCCCAGCATTTT,CATSTRQGASNQPQHF
TRBJ2-3,NA,TRBD1,TRBV7-3,TGTGCCAGCAGCTCACTGACAGGGCTCACAGATACGCAGTATTTT,CASSSLTGLTDTQYF
TRBJ1-6,NA,TRBD1,TRBV6-2/TRBV6-3,TGTGCCAGCACTGAACGTGGGACAGGGGGTTCACCCCTCCACTTT,CASTERGTGGSPLHF
TRBJ2-7,NA,NA,TRBV11-1,TGTGCCAGCAGCTTAGACAGGGATGACGAGCAGTACTTC,CASSLDRDDEQYF
TRBJ2-1,few,TRBD1,TRBV27,TGTGCCAGCAGTATACAGGGGTTCTACAATGAGCAGTTCTTC,CASSIQGFYNEQFF